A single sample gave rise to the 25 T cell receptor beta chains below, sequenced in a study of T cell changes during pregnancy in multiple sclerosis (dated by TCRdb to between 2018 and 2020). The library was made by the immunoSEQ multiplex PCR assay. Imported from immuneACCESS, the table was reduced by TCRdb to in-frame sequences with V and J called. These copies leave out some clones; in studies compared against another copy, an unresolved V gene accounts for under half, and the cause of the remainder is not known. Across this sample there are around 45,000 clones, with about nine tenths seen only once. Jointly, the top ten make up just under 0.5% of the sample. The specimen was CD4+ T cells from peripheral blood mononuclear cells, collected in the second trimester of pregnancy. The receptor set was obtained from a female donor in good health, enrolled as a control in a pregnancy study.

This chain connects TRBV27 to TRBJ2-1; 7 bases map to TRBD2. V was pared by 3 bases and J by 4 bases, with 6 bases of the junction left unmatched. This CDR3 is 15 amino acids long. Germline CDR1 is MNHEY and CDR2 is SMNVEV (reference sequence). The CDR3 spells CASSFGGGAYNEQFF. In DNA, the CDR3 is TGTGCCAGCAGTTTCGGCGGGGGAGCATACAATGAGCAGTTCTTC.

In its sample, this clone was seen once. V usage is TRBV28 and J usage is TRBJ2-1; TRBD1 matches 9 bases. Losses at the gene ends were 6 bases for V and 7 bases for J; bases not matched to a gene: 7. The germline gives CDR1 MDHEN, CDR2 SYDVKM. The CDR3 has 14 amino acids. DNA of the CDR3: TGTGCCAGCAGGCGGACAGGGGAATGGAATGAGCAGTTCTTC. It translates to CASRRTGEWNEQFF.

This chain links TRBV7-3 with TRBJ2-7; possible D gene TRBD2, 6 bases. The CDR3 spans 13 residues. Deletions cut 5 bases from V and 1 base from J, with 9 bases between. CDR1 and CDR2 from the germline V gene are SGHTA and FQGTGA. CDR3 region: CASSRDSSYEQYF. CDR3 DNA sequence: TGTGCCAGCAGCCGGGACTCGTCCTACGAGCAGTACTTC.

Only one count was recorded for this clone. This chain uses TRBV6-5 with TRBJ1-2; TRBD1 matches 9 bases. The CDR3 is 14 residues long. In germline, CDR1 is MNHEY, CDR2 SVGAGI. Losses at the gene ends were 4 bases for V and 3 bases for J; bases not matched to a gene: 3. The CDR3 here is CASSLGQGHYGYTF. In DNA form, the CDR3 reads TGTGCCAGCAGTTTAGGACAGGGGCACTATGGCTACACCTTC.

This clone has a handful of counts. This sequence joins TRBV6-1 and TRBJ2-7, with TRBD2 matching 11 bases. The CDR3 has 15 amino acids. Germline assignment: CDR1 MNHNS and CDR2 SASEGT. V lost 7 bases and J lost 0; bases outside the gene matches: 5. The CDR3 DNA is TGTGCCAGCAAGGCTAGCGGGGGGTACTCCTACGAGCAGTACTTC. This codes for CASKASGGYSYEQYF.

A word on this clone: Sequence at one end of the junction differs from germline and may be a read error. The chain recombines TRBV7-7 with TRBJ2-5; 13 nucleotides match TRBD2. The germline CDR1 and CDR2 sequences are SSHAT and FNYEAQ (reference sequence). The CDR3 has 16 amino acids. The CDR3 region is CASSLTSGRGFETQYF. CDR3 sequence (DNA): TGTGCTAGCAGCTTAACTAGCGGGAGGGGATTTGAGACCCAGTACTTC.

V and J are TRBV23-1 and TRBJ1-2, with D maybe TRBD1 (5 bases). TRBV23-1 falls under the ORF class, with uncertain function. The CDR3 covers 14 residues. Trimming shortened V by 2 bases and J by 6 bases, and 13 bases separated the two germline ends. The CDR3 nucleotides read TGCGCCAGCAGTCAAGTGGTAGGGGAAAATGGCTACACCTTC. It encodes CASSQVVGENGYTF.

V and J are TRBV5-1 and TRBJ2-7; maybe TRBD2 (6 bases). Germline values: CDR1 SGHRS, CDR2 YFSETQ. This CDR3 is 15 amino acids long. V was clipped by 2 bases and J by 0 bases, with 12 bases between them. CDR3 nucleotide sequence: TGCGCCAGCAGCTTCTCCGGGGGTAACTCCTACGAGCAGTACTTC. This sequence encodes CASSFSGGNSYEQYF.

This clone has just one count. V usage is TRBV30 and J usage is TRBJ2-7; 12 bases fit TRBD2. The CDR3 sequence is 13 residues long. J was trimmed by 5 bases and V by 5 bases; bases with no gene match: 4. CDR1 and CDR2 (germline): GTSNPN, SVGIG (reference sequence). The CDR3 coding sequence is TGTGCCTGGGGAACTAGCGGGAGGAACGAGCAGTACTTC. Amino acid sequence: CAWGTSGRNEQYF. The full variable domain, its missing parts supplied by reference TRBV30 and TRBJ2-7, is SQTIHQWPATLVQPVGSPLSLECTVEGTSNPNLYWYRQAAGRGLQLLFYSVGIGQISSEVPQNLSASRPQDRQFILSSKKLLLSDSGFYLCAWGTSGRNEQYFGPGTRLTVT.

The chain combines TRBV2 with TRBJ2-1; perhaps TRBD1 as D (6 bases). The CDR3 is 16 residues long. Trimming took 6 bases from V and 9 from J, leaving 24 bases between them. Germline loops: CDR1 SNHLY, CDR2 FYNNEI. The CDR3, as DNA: TGTGCCAGCAGCTTAACGGCAGGGGAGACTCACGGTGAGCAGTTCTTC. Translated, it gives CASSLTAGETHGEQFF.

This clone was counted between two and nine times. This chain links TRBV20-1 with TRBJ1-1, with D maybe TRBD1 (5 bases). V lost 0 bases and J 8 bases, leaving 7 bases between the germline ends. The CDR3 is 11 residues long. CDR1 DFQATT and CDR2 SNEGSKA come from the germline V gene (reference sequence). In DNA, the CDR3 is TGCAGTGCTAGAGACGACAGAGAAGCTTTCTTT. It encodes CSARDDREAFF.

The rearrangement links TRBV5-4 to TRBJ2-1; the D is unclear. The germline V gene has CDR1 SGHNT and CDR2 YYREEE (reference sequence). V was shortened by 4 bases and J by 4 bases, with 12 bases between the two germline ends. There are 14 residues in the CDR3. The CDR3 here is CASSPQAAYNEQFF. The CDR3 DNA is TGTGCCAGCAGCCCTCAAGCCGCGTACAATGAGCAGTTCTTC.

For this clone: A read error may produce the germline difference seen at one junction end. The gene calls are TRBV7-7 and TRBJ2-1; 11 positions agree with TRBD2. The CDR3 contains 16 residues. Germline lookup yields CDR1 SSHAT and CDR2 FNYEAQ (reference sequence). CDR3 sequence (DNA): TGTGCTAGCAGCAAGATAGCGGGAGGGCCCTACAATGAGCAGTTCTTC. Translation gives CASSKIAGGPYNEQFF.

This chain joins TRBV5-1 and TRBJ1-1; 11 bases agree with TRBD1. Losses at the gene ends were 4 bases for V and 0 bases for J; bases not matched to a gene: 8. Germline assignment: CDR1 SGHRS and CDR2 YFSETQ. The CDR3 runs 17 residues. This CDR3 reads CASSVAPGQGVNTEAFF. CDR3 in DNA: TGCGCCAGCAGCGTTGCCCCGGGACAGGGGGTGAACACTGAAGCTTTCTTT.

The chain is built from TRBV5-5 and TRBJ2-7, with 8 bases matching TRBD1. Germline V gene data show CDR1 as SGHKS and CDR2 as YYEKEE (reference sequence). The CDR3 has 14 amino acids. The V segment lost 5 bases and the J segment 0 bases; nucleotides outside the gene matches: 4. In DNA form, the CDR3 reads TGTGCCAGCAGGACAGGGGTGGGCTCCTACGAGCAGTACTTC. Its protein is CASRTGVGSYEQYF.

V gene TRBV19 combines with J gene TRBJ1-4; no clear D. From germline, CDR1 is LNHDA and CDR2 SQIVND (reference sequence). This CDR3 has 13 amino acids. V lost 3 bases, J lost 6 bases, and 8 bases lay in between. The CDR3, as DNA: TGTGCCAGTAGTATGGCCCAATATGAAAAACTGTTTTTT. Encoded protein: CASSMAQYEKLFF.

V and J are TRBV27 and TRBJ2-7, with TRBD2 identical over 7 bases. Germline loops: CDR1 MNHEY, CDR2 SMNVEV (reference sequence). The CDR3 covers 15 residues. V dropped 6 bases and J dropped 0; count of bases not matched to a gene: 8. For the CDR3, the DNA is TGTGCCAGCAGGCAACGGGGGGTAGACTCCTACGAGCAGTACTTC. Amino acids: CASRQRGVDSYEQYF.

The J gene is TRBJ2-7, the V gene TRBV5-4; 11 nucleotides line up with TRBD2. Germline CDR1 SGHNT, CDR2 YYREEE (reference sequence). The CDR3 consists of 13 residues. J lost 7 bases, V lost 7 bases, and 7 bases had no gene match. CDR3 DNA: TGTGCCAGCCAGGGACTAGCGGCGGGGGAGCAGTACTTC. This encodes CASQGLAAGEQYF.

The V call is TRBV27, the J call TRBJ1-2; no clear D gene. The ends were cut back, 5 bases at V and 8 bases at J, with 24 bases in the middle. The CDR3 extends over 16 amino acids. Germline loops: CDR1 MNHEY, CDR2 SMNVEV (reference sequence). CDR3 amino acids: CASSTVPISFPWGYTF. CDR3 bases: TGTGCCAGCAGTACCGTGCCGATCAGTTTCCCTTGGGGCTACACCTTC.

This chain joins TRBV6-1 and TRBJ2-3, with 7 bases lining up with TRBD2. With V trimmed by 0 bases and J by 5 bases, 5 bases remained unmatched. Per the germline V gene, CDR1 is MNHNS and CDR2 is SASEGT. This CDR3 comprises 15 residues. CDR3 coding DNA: TGTGCCAGCAGTGAAGCGACCTGGGGGGGAGATACGCAGTATTTT. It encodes CASSEATWGGDTQYF.

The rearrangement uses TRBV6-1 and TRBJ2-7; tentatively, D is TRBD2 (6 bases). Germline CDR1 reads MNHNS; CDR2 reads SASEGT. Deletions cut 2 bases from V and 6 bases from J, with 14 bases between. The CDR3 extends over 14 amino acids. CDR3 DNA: TGTGCCAGCAGTGAAATCCCTAGCGTGGGCGAGCAGTACTTC. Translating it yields CASSEIPSVGEQYF.

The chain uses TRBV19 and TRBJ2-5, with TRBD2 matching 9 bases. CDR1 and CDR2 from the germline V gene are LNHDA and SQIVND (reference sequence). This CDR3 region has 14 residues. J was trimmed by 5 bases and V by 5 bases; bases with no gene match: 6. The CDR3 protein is CASSPRGGMETQYF. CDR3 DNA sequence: TGTGCCAGTAGTCCGCGGGGGGGCATGGAGACCCAGTACTTC.

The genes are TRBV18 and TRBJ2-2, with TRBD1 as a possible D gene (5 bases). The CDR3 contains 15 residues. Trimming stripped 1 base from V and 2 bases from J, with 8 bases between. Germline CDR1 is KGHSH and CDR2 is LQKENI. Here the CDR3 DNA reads TGTGCCAGCTCACCACAGGGGTCCAACACCGGGGAGCTGTTTTTT. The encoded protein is CASSPQGSNTGELFF.

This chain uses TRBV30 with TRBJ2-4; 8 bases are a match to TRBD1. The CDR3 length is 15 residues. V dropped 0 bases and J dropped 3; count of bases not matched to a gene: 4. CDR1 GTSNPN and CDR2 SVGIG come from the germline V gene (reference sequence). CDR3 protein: CAWSVQGVNKNIQYF. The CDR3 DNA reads TGTGCCTGGAGTGTACAGGGGGTAAACAAAAACATTCAGTACTTC.

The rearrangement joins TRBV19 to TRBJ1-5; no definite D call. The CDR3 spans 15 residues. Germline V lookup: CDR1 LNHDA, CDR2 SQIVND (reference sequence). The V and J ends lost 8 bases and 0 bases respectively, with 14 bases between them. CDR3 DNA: TGTGCCAGTCGGCAGCCAACAGATAGCAATCAGCCCCAGCATTTT. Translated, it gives CASRQPTDSNQPQHF.